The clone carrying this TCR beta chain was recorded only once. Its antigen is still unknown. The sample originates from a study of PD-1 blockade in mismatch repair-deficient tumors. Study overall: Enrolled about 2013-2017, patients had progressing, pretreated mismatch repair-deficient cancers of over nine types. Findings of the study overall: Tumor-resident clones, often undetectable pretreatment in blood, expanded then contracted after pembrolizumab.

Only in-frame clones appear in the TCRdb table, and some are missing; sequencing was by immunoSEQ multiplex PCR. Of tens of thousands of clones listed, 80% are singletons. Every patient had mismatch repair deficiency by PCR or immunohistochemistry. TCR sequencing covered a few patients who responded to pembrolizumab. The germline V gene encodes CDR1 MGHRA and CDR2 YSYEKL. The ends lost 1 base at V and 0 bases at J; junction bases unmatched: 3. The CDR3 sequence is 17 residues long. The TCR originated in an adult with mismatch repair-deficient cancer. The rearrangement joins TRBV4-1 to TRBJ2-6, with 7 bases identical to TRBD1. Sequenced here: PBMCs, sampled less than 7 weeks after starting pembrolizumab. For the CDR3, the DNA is TGCGCCAGCAGCCAAGGGACAGGCCTCTCTGGGGCCAACGTCCTGACTTTC. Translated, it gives CASSQGTGLSGANVLTF.